This TCR beta chain was recorded in a study of T cells in Graves' hyperthyroidism and ophthalmopathy. Study summary: Any treatment followed the collection of peripheral blood at initial diagnosis.

As for this clonotype: The antigen is unknown.

Patients aged 18 to 65 had newly diagnosed hyperthyroidism of under 2 months' duration. Study conclusions and caveats: Ophthalmopathy could be told apart from stable hyperthyroidism with a 13 V-J model.

Amplification of TCR beta CDR3 regions was performed using RNA transcripts as template. HTBI primers drove first-round RT-PCR of the TCR CDR3. TCRdb passed the multiplex PCR reads through MiXCR, listing each CDR3 protein once. Of about 420,000 distinct CDR3 sequences listed, 15% to 18% are singletons. V lost 1 base to trimming and J lost 5 bases; unmatched junction nucleotides: 9. This CDR3 has 17 residues. Sequencing was done on a sample of blood. The source is a woman aged 18-29 years with Graves' hyperthyroidism. The chain joins TRBV12-3 or TRBV12-4 to TRBJ2-5; 11 bases map to TRBD2. The DNA for the CDR3 is TGTGCCAGCAGTTTAGGACTAGCGGGATGGCGGTTGGAGACCCAGTACTTC. It encodes CASSLGLAGWRLETQYF.